The rows below give T cell receptor beta chains drawn from one sample of a study of T cells in Graves' hyperthyroidism and ophthalmopathy. A single record per CDR3 protein comes from TCRdb applying MiXCR to the multiplex PCR reads. Among 500,000 to 700,000 distinct CDR3 sequences listed, approximately 15% were seen once. Sample: blood. The receptors stem from a young woman with Graves' hyperthyroidism. The conserved cysteine and the conserved F or W are not part of the CDR3 here.

V gene	J gene	CDR3 protein
TRBV3-1	TRBJ2-7	ASSHGGSYEQY
TRBV6-2/TRBV6-3	TRBJ2-2	ASSFRGSDTGELF
TRBV5-1	TRBJ2-2	ASGLRTTGAGELF
TRBV7-3	TRBJ2-5	ASGASGGLETQY
TRBV12-3/TRBV12-4	TRBJ2-7	ASSLGRGLYEQY
TRBV27	TRBJ1-1	ASSLSPLGTEAF
TRBV28	TRBJ2-1	ASSVAGGGYNEQF
TRBV3-1	TRBJ2-1	ASSQDVAGYNEQF
TRBV7-3	TRBJ2-7	ASSLDYNYEQY
TRBV14	TRBJ2-1	ASSQEGLAGNSYNEQF
TRBV6-5	TRBJ1-1	ASSYLGVRGEAF
TRBV6-1	TRBJ1-2	ASTRGGGAYGYT
TRBV19	TRBJ2-3	ASSIVVPSGRGDTQY
TRBV7-9	TRBJ2-3	ASSPWGERADTQY
TRBV7-3	TRBJ2-2	ASSPTLAGAYTGELF